The present T cell receptor (beta chain) was sequenced within a study of radiotherapy plus CTLA-4 blockade in lung cancer. Background on the study: Among enrolled patients, under 20% responded and roughly 28% achieved disease control. General study points: With interferon-beta, early dynamics of blood T cell clones were reported to best predict response. An expansion of tumor-derived TCR clones occurred in blood after radiotherapy plus ipilimumab.

The protocol was immunoSEQ multiplex PCR, while the TCRdb copy is restricted to in-frame clones and leaves out a portion. The data show 62,000 or so clones, about 80% seen once. On this clone: The antigen is undetermined.

The specimen was peripheral blood, collected from a patient treated with radiotherapy plus ipilimumab. The receptor's source is a human donor with non-small cell lung cancer who had a complete response to radiotherapy plus ipilimumab.

CDR3 residues: CASSPSGGREDEQFF. Here the CDR3 DNA reads TGCGCCAGCAGCCCGTCGGGGGGCAGGGAGGATGAGCAGTTCTTC. V usage is TRBV5-1 and J usage is TRBJ2-1; D is possibly TRBD2 (7 bases). CDR1 and CDR2 (germline): SGHRS, YFSETQ. The CDR3 consists of 15 residues. With 4 bases removed from V and 8 bases from J, the gap between germline ends came to 19 bases.